Here is one TCR beta chain with its context. Its antigen is undetermined. The sample is drawn from a study of CD8 T cells in ankylosing spondylitis. The CDR3 extends over 12 amino acids. Deletions cut 1 base from V and 3 bases from J, with 5 bases between. The germline CDR1 and CDR2 sequences are DFQATT and SNEGSKA (reference sequence). MiXCR, applied by TCRdb to the 5' RACE reads, yields one record per CDR3 protein. The sample includes under 850,000 distinct CDR3 sequences, roughly 19% seen only once; the top ten take approximately 18%. Study-level findings and limits: There were earlier reports of some motif variants in reactive arthritis synovial fluid and blood. Seemingly characteristic of ankylosing spondylitis blood was a TCR beta motif consisting of several highly homologous variants. Disease-linked clones bore a CD8+ phenotype, appearing relatively rarely in peripheral blood. Significant enrichment of disease-linked clones was reported in matched ankylosing spondylitis synovial fluid.

What was sequenced was blood, either unsorted or a sorted T cell fraction (not recorded which). The chain couples TRBV20-1 to TRBJ2-3; no firm D call. This TCR derives from a male donor with ankylosing spondylitis. In DNA, the CDR3 is TGCAGTGCTAGAGCCCCGACAGATACGCAGTATTTT. Translated, it gives CSARAPTDTQYF.